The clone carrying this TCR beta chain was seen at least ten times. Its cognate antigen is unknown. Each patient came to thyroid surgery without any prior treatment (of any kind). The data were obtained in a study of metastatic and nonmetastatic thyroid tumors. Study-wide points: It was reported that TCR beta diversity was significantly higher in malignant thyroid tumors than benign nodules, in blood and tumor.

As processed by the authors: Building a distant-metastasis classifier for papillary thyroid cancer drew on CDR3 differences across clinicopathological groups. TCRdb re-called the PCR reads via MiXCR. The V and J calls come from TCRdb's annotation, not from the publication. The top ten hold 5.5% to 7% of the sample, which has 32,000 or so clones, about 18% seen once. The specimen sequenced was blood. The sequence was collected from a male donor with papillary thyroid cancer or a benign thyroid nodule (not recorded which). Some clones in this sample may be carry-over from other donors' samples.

The CDR3 coding sequence is TGTGCCAGCAGTTACTCCACCTACCAAGAGACCCAGTACTTC. Residues: CASSYSTYQETQYF. The chain carries TRBV6-6 and TRBJ2-5; unclear D gene. The V end was cut by 0 bases, the J end by 0 bases, with 5 bases between. This CDR3 has 14 amino acids. CDR1 MNHNY and CDR2 SVGAGI come from the germline V gene (reference sequence).